This T cell receptor (beta chain) was obtained from a study of cytomegalovirus exposure and HLA in healthy donors. The ends were cut back, 2 bases at V and 4 bases at J, with 11 bases in the middle. The CDR3 is made up of 14 amino acids. Germline V lookup: CDR1 PRHDT, CDR2 FYEKMQ (reference sequence). This clone occurred once. Method: immunoSEQ multiplex PCR; TCRdb's copy keeps in-frame clones and lacks some. Here the sample spans over 200,000 clones, approximately 82% being singletons. The chain recombines TRBV13 with TRBJ2-5; D possibly matches TRBD1 or TRBD2 (5 bases each). The receptor's source is a young woman in good health and CMV-seronegative. Sequencing was carried out using PBMCs. CDR3 sequence reads: CASSLRTSGETQYF. DNA of the CDR3: TGTGCCAGCAGCTTAAGGACAAGCGGAGAGACCCAGTACTTC.